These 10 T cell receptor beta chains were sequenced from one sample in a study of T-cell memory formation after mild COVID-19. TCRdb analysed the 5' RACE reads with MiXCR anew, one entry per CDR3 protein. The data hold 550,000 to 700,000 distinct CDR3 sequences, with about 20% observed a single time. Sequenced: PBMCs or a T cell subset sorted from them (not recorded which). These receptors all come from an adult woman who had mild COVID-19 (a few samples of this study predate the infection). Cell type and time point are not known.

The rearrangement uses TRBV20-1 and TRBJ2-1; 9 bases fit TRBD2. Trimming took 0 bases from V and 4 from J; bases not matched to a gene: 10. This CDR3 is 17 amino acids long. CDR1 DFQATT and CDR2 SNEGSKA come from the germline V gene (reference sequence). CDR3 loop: CSARDLSRLAGYNEQFF. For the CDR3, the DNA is TGCAGTGCTAGAGATCTTTCTCGGCTAGCGGGATACAATGAGCAGTTCTTC.

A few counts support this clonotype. This CDR3 reads CASSQRGGVNTEAFF. Written as DNA, the CDR3 is TGCGCCAGCAGCCAACGCGGGGGAGTGAACACTGAAGCTTTCTTT. V gene TRBV4-1 combines with J gene TRBJ1-1; D is perhaps TRBD1 (5 bases). Germline loops: CDR1 MGHRA, CDR2 YSYEKL. The V gene lost 2 bases and the J gene lost 0 bases, with 10 bases spanning the gap. This CDR3 is built from 15 residues.

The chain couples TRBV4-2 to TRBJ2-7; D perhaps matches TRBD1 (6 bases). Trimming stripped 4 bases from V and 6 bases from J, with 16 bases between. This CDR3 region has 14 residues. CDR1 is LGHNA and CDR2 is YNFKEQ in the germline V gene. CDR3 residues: CASSLGGPWAEQYF. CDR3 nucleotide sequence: TGTGCCAGCAGCCTAGGGGGACCGTGGGCCGAGCAGTACTTC.

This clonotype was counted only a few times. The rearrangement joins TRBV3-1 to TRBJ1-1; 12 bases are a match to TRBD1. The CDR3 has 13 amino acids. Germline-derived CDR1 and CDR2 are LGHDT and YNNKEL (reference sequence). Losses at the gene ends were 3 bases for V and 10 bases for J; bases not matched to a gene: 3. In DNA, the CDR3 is TGTGCCAGCAGCCAGGGGACAGGGGGCCTAGCTTTCTTT. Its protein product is CASSQGTGGLAFF. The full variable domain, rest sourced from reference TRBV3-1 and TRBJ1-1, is DTAVSQTPKYLVTQMGNDKSIKCEQNLGHDTMYWYKQDSKKFLKIMFSYNNKELIINETVPNRFSPKSPDKAHLNLHINSLELGDSAVYFCASSQGTGGLAFFGQGTRLTVV.

The CDR3 sequence: CAWRQSGFGETQYF. As DNA, the CDR3 is TGTGCCTGGAGGCAGTCGGGGTTCGGGGAGACCCAGTACTTC. This chain uses TRBV30 with TRBJ2-5, with a weak D call TRBD2 (5 bases). This CDR3 has 14 residues. Germline CDR1 GTSNPN, CDR2 SVGIG (reference sequence). V gave up 3 bases and J gave up 5 bases, with 16 bases separating them.

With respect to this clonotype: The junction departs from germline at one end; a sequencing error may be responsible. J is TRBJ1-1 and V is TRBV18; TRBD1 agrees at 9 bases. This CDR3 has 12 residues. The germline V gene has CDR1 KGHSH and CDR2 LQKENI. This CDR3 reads CASSPLQGATLF. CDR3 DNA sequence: TGTGCCAGCTCGCCTCTACAGGGGGCGACACTATTT.

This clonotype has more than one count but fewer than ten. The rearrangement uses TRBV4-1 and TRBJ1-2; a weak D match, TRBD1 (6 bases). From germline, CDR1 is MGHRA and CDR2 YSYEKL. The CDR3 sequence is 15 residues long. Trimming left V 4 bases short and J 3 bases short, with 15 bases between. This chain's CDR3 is CASSPAQGWDYGYTF. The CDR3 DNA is TGCGCCAGCAGCCCCGCACAGGGCTGGGACTATGGCTACACCTTC.

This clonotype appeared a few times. The CDR3 sequence is CASLGAGPHSTDTQYF. DNA for the CDR3: TGTGCCAGCCTTGGCGCGGGACCGCATAGCACAGATACGCAGTATTTT. This chain joins TRBV12-3 or TRBV12-4 and TRBJ2-3; D may be TRBD2 (6 bases). The V gene lost 8 bases and the J gene lost 0 bases, with 18 bases spanning the gap. This CDR3 has 16 amino acids.

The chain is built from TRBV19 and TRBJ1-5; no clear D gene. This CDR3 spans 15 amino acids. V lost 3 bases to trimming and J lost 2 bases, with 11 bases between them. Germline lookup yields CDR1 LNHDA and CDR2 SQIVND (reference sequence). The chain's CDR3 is CASSIGHAGNQPQHF. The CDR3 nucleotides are TGTGCCAGTAGTATTGGGCATGCGGGCAATCAGCCCCAGCATTTT.

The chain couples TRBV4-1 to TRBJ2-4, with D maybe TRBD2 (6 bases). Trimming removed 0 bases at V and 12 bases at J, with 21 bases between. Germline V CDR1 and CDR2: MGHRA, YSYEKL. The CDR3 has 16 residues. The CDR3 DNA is TGCGCCAGCAGCCAAGAGACCGAGCGGGCTGGTAGGACTCAGTACTTC. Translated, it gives CASSQETERAGRTQYF.